Sequencing of this TCR beta chain was carried out in a study of CD4 T cells in relation to SARS-CoV-2 and coronaviruses. Profiling relied on immunoSEQ multiplex PCR, and the TCRdb table lists in-frame clones only, not all of them. The profile shows about 65,000 clones, around 86% of them singletons. CD4+ T cells from unexposed donors were obtained before the COVID-19 pandemic (2011-2018). Sequenced input: memory CD4+ T cells from PBMCs. This TCR came from a human donor in good health.

CDR3 bases: TGTGCCAGCAGTCGCCGGCGTAGTAGCAGCACAGATACGCAGTATTTT. It translates to CASSRRRSSSTDTQYF. The chain carries TRBV28 and TRBJ2-3; D is ambiguous. The germline CDR1 and CDR2 sequences are MDHEN and SYDVKM. The CDR3 has 16 amino acids. Trimming shortened V by 5 bases and J by 0 bases, and 15 bases separated the two germline ends.